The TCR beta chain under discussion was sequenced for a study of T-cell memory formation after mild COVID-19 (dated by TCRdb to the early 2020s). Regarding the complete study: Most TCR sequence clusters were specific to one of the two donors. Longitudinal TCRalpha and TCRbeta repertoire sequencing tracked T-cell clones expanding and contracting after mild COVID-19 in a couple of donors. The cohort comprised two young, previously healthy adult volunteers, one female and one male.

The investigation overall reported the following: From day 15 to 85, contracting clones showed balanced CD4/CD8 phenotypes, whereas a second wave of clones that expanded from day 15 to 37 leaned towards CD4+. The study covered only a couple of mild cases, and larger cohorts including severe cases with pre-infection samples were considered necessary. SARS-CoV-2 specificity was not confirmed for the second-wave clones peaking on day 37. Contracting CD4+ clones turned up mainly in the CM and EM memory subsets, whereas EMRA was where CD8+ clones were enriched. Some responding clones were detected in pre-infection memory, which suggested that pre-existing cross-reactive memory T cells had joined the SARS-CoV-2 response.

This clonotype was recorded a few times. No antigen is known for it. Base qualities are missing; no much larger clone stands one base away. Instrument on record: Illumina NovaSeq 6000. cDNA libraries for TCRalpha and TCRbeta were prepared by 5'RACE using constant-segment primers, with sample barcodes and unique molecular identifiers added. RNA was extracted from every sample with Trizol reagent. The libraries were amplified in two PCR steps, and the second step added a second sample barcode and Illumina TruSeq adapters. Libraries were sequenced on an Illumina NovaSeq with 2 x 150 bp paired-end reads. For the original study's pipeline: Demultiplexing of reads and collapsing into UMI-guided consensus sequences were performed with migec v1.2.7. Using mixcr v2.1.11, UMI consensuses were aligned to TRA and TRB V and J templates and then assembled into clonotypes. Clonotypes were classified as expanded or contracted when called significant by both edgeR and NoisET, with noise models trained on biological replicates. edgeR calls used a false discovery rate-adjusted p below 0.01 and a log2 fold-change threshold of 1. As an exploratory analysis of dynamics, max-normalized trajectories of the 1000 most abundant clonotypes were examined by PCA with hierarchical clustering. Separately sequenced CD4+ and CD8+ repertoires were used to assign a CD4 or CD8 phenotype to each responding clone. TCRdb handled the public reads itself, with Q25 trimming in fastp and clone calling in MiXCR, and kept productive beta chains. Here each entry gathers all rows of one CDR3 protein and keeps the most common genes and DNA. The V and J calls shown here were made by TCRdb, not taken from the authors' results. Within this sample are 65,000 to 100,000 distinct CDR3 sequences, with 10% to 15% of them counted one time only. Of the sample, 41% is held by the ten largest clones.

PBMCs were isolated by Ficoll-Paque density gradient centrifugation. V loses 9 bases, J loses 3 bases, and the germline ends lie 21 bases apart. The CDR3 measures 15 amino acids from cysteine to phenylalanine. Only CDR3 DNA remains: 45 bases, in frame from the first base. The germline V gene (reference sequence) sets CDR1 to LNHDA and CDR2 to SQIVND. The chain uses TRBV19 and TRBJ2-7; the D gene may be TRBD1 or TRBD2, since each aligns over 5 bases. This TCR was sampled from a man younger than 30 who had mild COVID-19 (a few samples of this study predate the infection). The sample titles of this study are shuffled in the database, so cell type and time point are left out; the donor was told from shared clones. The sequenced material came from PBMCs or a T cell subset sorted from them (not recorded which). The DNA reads TGTGCCAGCGGGATGGGGACGTCATTTTTCTACGAGCAGTACTTC. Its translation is CASGMGTSFFYEQYF. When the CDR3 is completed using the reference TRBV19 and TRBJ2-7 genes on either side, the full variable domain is DGGITQSPKYLFRKEGQNVTLSCEQNLNHDAMYWYRQDPGQGLRLIYYSQIVNDFQKGDIAEGYSVSREKKESFPLTVTSAQKNPTAFYLCASGMGTSFFYEQYFGPGTRLTVT.